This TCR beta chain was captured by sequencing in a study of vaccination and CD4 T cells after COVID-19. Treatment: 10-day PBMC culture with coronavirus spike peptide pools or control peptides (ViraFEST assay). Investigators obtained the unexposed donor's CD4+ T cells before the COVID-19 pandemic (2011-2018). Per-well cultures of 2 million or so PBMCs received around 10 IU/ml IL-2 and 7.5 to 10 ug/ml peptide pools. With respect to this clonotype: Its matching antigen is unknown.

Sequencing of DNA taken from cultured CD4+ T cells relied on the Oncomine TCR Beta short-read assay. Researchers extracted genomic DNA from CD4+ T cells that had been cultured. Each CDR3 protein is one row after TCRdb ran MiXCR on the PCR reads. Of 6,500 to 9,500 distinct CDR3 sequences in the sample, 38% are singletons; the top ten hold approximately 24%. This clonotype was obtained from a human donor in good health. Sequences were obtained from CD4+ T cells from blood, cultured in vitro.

The CDR3 coding sequence is TGCAGTGCTAGAGACCCGGAGGGGGGGACCTACAATGAGCAGTTCTTC. It specifies CSARDPEGGTYNEQFF. The chain joins TRBV20-1 to TRBJ2-1, with a possible D match to TRBD2 (7 bases). The germline V gene has CDR1 DFQATT and CDR2 SNEGSKA (reference sequence). The V gene lost 0 bases and the J gene lost 2 bases, with 14 bases spanning the gap. The CDR3 length is 16 residues.